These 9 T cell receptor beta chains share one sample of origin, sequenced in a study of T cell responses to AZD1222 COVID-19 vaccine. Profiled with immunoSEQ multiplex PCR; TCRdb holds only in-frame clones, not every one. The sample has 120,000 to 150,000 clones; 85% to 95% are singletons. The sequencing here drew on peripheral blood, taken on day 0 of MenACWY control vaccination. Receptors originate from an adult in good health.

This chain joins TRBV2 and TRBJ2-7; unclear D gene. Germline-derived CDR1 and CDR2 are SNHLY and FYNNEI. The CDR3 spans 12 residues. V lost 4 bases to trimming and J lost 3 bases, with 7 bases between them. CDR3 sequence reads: CASSAQNYEQYF. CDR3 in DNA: TGTGCCAGCAGTGCCCAAAACTACGAGCAGTACTTC.

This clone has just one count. The CDR3 sequence is CASSLSGAGNQPQHF. For the CDR3, the DNA is TGTGCCAGCAGTTTATCAGGGGCAGGCAATCAGCCCCAGCATTTT. The V gene is TRBV28, the J gene TRBJ1-5, with D maybe TRBD1 (6 bases). Trimming removed 1 base at V and 2 bases at J, with 9 bases between. The CDR3 runs 15 residues. The V gene's germline CDR1 is MDHEN and CDR2 SYDVKM.

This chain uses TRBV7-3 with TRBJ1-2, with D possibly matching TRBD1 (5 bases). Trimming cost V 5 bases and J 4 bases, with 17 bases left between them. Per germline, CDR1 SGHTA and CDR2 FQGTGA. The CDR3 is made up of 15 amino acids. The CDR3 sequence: CASSPGGGRGYGYTF. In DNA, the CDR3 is TGTGCCAGCAGCCCTGGTGGGGGGAGGGGCTATGGCTACACCTTC.

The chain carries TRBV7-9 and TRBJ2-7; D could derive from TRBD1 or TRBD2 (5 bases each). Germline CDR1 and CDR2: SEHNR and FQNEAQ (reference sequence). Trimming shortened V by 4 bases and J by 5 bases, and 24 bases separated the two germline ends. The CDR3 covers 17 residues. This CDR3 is CASSSPPGGDGRDEQYF. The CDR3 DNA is TGTGCCAGCAGCTCCCCCCCGGGTGGGGACGGACGGGACGAGCAGTACTTC.

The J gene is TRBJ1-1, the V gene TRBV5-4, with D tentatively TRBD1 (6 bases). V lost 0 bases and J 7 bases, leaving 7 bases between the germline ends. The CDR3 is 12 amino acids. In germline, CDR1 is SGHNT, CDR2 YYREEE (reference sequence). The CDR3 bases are TGTGCCAGCAGCTTGGCCAGGGGTGAAGCTTTCTTT. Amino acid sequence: CASSLARGEAFF.

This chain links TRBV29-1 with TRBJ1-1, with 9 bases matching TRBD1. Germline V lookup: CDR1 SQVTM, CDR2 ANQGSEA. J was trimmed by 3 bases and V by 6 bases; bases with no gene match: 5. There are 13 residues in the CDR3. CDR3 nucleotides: TGCAGCGTGGGGGACAGGGCCTACACTGAAGCTTTCTTT. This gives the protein CSVGDRAYTEAFF.

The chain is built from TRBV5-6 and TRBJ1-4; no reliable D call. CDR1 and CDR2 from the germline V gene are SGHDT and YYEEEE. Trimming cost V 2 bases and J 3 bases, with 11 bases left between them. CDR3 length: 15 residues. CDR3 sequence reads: CASSFMERANEKLFF. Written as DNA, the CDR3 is TGTGCCAGCAGCTTTATGGAGAGGGCTAATGAAAAACTGTTTTTT. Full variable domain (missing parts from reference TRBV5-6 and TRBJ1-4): DAGVTQSPTHLIKTRGQQVTLRCSPKSGHDTVSWYQQALGQGPQFIFQYYEEEERQRGNFPDRFSGHQFPNYSSELNVNALLLGDSALYLCASSFMERANEKLFFGSGTQLSVL.

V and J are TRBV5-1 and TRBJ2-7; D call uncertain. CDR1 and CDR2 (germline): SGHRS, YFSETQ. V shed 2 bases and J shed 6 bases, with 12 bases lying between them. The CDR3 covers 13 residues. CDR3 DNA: TGCGCCAGCAGCTTCGTTCCGGCCGGCGAGCAGTACTTC. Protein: CASSFVPAGEQYF.

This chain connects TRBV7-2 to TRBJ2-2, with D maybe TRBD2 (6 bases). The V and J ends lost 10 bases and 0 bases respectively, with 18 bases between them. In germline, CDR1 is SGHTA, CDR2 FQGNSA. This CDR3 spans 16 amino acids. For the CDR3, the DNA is TGTGCCAACGGGGGTATGGGCCCCACGAACACCGGGGAGCTGTTTTTT. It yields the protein CANGGMGPTNTGELFF.